These 14 T cell receptor beta chains originate from one sample sequenced in a study of early T cells in non-severe SARS-CoV-2 infection. TCRdb re-analysed the 5' RACE reads in MiXCR, keeping a single row per CDR3 protein. Among 30,000 to 40,000 distinct CDR3 sequences listed, roughly 7.1% were seen once. The sample in question was whole blood, obtained at baseline. The receptors here all came from an adult who was a healthcare worker with PCR-confirmed SARS-CoV-2 infection or an uninfected control (not recorded which).

The chain joins TRBV12-3 or TRBV12-4 to TRBJ1-3; a possible D gene is TRBD1 (6 bases). This CDR3 is 14 amino acids long. V gave up 6 bases and J gave up 4 bases, with 13 bases separating them. CDR3 sequence reads: CASRPTGQGNTIYF. The CDR3 region has the DNA TGTGCCAGCAGACCCACGGGACAAGGAAACACCATATATTTT.

Comment on this clonotype: One base away lies a much larger clone, so this may be a sequencing read error. The chain uses TRBV9 and TRBJ2-5, with TRBD2 matching 11 bases. CDR1 and CDR2 (germline): SGDLS, YYNGEE. This CDR3 is built from 17 residues. CDR3 nucleotides: TGTGCCGGCAGCGTAGAAGGGACTAGCGGATACCAAGAGACCCAGTACTTC. Its translation is CAGSVEGTSGYQETQYF.

The sample holds many counts of this clonotype. This chain links TRBV12-3 or TRBV12-4 with TRBJ1-1; TRBD1 agrees at 7 bases. V shed 6 bases, J shed 4 bases, and the junction held 8 bases outside the gene matches. This CDR3 is 14 amino acids long. CDR3 sequence: CASSRDRVTTEAFF. The CDR3 DNA follows: TGTGCCAGCAGCCGAGACAGGGTAACCACTGAAGCTTTCTTT.

The chain carries TRBV7-9 and TRBJ1-2, with D perhaps TRBD1 (5 bases). V shed 1 base and J shed 4 bases, with 10 bases lying between them. The CDR3 covers 14 residues. The germline CDR1 and CDR2 sequences are SEHNR and FQNEAQ (reference sequence). The DNA of the CDR3 is TGTGCCAGCAGCTTAGAAGGGACCAGCTATGGCTACACCTTC. Translation gives CASSLEGTSYGYTF.

This clonotype was seen ten or more times. The chain links TRBV27 to TRBJ1-2, with no clear D. V shed 6 bases and J shed 1 base, with 6 bases lying between them. This CDR3 region has 12 residues. Germline loops: CDR1 MNHEY, CDR2 SMNVEV (reference sequence). CDR3 residues: CASRDRNYGYTF. CDR3 in DNA: TGTGCCAGCAGAGACCGTAACTATGGCTACACCTTC.

This clonotype was counted between two and nine times. The V call is TRBV25-1, the J call TRBJ2-3, with 13 bases matching TRBD2. The CDR3 consists of 15 residues. The germline gives CDR1 MGHDK, CDR2 SYGVNS. V shed 5 bases, J shed 7 bases, and the junction held 6 bases outside the gene matches. The chain's CDR3 is CASSQTSGRFNTQYF. The DNA for the CDR3 is TGTGCCAGCAGTCAGACTAGCGGGAGGTTTAATACGCAGTATTTT.

This clonotype has a count of ten or more. This rearrangement joins TRBV11-2 to TRBJ2-7; D is ambiguous. The V end was cut by 1 base, the J end by 6 bases, with 7 bases between. This CDR3 is built from 12 residues. Germline CDR1 and CDR2: SGHAT and FQNNGV. The DNA for the CDR3 is TGTGCCAGCAGCTTAGGGGTAGGCGAGCAGTACGTC. This sequence encodes CASSLGVGEQYV.

This clonotype has a handful of counts. The CDR3 DNA follows: TGTGCCAGCAGCTCACAGGGGACCAATCAGCCCCAGCATTTT. Amino acids: CASSSQGTNQPQHF. The chain has TRBV5-6 and TRBJ1-5, with TRBD1 identical over 7 bases. Per the germline V gene, CDR1 is SGHDT and CDR2 is YYEEEE. The CDR3 has 14 amino acids. Trimming at V came to 3 bases and at J to 3 bases, leaving 3 bases not matched to a gene.

This clonotype came up many times. The rearrangement links TRBV11-2 to TRBJ2-2, with TRBD2 identical over 14 bases. The CDR3 loop spans 16 amino acids. Trimming cost V 5 bases and J 6 bases; bases outside gene matches: 5. Germline CDR1 and CDR2: SGHAT and FQNNGV. The CDR3 reads CASSRGTSGSSGELFF. The CDR3 DNA follows: TGTGCCAGCAGCCGGGGGACTAGCGGGAGCTCCGGGGAGCTGTTTTTT.

V usage is TRBV10-3 and J usage is TRBJ2-1, with 14 bases identical to TRBD2. Unmatched junction bases numbered 10, after V lost 6 bases and J lost 9 bases. CDR3 size: 16 residues. CDR1 ENHRY and CDR2 SYGVKD come from the germline V gene. CDR3 loop: CAIRTGLAGVNVEQFF. The DNA of the CDR3 is TGTGCCATCAGGACGGGACTAGCGGGAGTGAATGTTGAGCAGTTCTTC.

This clonotype has ten or more counts. V and J are TRBV28 and TRBJ2-1, with 7 bases matching TRBD1. The CDR3 has 14 amino acids. The V segment lost 4 bases and the J segment 6 bases; nucleotides outside the gene matches: 6. The V gene's germline CDR1 is MDHEN and CDR2 SYDVKM. For the CDR3, the DNA is TGTGCCAGCAGTTCCGGGACAGCTCCCAATGAGCAGTTCTTC. This codes for CASSSGTAPNEQFF.

The sample holds many counts of this clonotype. This chain uses TRBV6-5 with TRBJ2-3; possible D gene TRBD1, 6 bases. CDR1 and CDR2 from the germline V gene are MNHEY and SVGAGI. This CDR3 has 15 amino acids. Trimming took off 4 bases at V and 4 bases at J, with 15 bases between the two ends. The CDR3 region has the DNA TGTGCCAGCAGTTCGACAGTTGAGGGGGCAGATACGCAGTATTTT. Translation gives CASSSTVEGADTQYF.

This clonotype occurred many times. This chain links TRBV6-2 or TRBV6-3 with TRBJ1-2; D remains unclear. This CDR3 is 15 amino acids long. The V end lost 0 bases, the J end lost 6 bases, and 14 bases lay between the germline ends. The germline V gene encodes CDR1 MNHEY and CDR2 SVGEGT. CDR3 amino acids: CASSYSFEGTDGYTF. In DNA form, the CDR3 reads TGTGCCAGCAGTTACTCGTTCGAGGGTACGGATGGCTACACCTTC.

This clonotype was observed at least ten times. The rearrangement links TRBV5-1 to TRBJ1-1; TRBD1 might be the D (5 bases). Germline V gene sequence: CDR1 SGHRS, CDR2 YFSETQ. The CDR3 has 12 residues. V gave up 4 bases and J gave up 8 bases, with 12 bases separating them. The DNA of the CDR3 is TGCGCCAGCAGCGTAGGGGCGGCAGAAGCTTTCTTT. Protein product: CASSVGAAEAFF.